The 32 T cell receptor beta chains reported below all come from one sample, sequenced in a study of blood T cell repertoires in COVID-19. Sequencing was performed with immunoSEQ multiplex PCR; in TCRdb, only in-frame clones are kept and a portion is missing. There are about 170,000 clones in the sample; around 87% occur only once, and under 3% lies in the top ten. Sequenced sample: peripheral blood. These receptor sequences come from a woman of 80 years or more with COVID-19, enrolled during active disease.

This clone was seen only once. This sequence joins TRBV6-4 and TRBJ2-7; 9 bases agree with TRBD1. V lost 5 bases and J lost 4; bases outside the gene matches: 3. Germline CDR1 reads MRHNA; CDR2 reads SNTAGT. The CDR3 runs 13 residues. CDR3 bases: TGTGCCAGCAGTCAGGACAGGGGTTACGAGCAGTACTTC. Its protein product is CASSQDRGYEQYF.

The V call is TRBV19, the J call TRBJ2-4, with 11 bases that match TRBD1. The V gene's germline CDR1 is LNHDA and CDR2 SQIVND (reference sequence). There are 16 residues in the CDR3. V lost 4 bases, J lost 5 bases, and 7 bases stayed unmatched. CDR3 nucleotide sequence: TGTGCCAGTAGTAGCCCGGGACAGGGGGATCAAAACATTCAGTACTTC. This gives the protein CASSSPGQGDQNIQYF. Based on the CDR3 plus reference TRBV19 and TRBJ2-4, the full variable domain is DGGITQSPKYLFRKEGQNVTLSCEQNLNHDAMYWYRQDPGQGLRLIYYSQIVNDFQKGDIAEGYSVSREKKESFPLTVTSAQKNPTAFYLCASSSPGQGDQNIQYFGAGTRLSVL.

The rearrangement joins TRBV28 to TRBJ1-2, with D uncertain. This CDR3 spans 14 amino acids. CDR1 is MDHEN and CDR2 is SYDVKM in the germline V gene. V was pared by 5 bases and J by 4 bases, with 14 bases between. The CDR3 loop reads CASSRAADPYGYTF. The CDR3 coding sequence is TGTGCCAGCAGTCGTGCGGCCGACCCCTATGGCTACACCTTC.

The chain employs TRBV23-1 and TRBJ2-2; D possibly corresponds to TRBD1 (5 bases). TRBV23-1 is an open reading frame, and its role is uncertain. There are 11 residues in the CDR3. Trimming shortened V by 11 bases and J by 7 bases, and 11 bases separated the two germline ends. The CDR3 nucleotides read TGCGCCCCAGGGCCCAACGGGGAGCTGTTTTTT. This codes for CAPGPNGELFF.

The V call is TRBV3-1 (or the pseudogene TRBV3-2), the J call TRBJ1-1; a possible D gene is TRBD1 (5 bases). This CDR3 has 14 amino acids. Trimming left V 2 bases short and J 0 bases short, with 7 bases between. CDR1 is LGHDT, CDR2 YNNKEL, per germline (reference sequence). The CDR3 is CASSQPGLNTEAFF. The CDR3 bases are TGTGCCAGCAGCCAACCAGGGCTGAACACTGAAGCTTTCTTT.

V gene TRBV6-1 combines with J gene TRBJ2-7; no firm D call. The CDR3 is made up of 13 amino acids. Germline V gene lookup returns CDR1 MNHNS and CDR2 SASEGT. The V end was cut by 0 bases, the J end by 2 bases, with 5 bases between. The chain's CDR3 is CASSEAPAYEQYF. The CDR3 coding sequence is TGTGCCAGCAGTGAAGCGCCGGCCTACGAGCAGTACTTC.

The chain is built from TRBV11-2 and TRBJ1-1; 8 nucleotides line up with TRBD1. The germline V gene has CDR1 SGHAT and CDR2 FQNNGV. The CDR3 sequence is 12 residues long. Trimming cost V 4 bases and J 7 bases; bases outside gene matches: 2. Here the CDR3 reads CASSSGQVEAFF. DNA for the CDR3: TGTGCCAGCAGCTCGGGACAGGTTGAAGCTTTCTTT.

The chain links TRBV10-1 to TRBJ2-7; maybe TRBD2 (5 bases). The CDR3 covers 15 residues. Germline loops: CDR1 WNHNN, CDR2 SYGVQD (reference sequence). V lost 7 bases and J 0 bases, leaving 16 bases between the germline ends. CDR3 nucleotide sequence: TGCGCCAGCACCCCTCACGGGGAAAGCTCCTACGAGCAGTACTTC. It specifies CASTPHGESSYEQYF.

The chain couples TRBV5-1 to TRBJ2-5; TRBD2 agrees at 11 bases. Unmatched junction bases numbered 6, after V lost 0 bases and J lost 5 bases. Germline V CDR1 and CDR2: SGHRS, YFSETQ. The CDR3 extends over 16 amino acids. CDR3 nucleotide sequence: TGCGCCAGCAGCTTGGGGACACTAGCGGGAGCGGAGACCCAGTACTTC. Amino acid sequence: CASSLGTLAGAETQYF.

The CDR3 nucleotides are TGTGCCAGCAGTCGCAGACAGGGCTTTGGCTACACCTTC. Translating it yields CASSRRQGFGYTF. The chain is built from TRBV28 and TRBJ1-2; 7 bases line up with TRBD1. CDR1 MDHEN and CDR2 SYDVKM come from the germline V gene. The V gene end was trimmed by 5 bases and the J gene end by 7 bases; junction bases not matched to a gene: 7. There are 13 residues in the CDR3.

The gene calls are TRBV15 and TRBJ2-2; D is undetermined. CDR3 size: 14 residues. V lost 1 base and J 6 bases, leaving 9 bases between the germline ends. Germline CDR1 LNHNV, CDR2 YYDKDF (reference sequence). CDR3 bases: TGTGCCACCAGCAGAGGGGCATCCGCCGGGGAGCTGTTTTTT. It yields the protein CATSRGASAGELFF.

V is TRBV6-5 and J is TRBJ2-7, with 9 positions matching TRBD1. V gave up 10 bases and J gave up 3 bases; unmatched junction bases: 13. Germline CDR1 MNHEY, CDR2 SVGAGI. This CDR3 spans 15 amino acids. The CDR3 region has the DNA TGTGCCACCGATCCACAGGGGGCTTCGAGCTACGAGCAGTACTTC. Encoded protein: CATDPQGASSYEQYF.

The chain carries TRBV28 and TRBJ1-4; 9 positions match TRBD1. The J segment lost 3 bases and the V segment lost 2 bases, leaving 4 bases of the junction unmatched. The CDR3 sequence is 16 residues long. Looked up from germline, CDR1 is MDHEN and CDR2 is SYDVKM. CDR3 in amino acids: CASSLTGGSANEKLFF. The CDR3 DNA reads TGTGCCAGCAGTTTAACAGGGGGCTCAGCTAATGAAAAACTGTTTTTT.

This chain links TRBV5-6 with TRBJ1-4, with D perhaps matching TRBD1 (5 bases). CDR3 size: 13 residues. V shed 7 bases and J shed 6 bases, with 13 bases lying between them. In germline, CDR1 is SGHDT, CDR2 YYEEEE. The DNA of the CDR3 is TGTGCCAGCCGACAGTTTGAGTATGAAAAACTGTTTTTT. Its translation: CASRQFEYEKLFF.

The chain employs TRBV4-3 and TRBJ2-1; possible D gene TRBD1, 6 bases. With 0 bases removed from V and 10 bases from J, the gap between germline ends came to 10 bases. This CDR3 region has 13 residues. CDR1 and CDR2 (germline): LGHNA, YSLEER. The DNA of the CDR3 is TGCGCCAGCAGCCAAGACTCGAGGGGGGAGCAGTTCTTC. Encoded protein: CASSQDSRGEQFF.

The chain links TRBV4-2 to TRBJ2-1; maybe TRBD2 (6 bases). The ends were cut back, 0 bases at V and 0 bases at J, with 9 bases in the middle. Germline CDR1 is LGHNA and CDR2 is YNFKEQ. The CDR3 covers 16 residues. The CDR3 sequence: CASSQDLGSSYNEQFF. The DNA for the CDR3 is TGTGCCAGCAGCCAAGATCTCGGGAGCTCCTACAATGAGCAGTTCTTC.

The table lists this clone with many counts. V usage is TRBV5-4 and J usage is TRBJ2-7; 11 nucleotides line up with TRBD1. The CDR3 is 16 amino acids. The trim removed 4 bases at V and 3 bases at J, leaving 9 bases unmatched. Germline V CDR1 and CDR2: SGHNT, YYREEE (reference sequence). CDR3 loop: CASSDTDRGRLYEQYF. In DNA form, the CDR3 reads TGTGCCAGCAGCGATACGGACAGGGGGCGCCTCTACGAGCAGTACTTC. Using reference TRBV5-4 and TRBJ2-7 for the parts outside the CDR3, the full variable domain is ETGVTQSPTHLIKTRGQQVTLRCSSQSGHNTVSWYQQALGQGPQFIFQYYREEENGRGNFPPRFSGLQFPNYSSELNVNALELDDSALYLCASSDTDRGRLYEQYFGPGTRLTVT.

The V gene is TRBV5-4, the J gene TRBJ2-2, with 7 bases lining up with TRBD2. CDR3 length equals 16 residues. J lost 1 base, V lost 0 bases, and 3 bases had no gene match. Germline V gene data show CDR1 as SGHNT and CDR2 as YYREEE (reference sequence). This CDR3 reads CASSLGPSGNTGELFF. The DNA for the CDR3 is TGTGCCAGCAGCTTGGGGCCTAGCGGGAACACCGGGGAGCTGTTTTTT.

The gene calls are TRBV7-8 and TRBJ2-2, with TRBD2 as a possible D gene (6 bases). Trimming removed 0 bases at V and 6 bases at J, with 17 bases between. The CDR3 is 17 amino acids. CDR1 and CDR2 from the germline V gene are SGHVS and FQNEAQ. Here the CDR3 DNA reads TGTGCCAGCAGCTTAGCGATGGCAGGGAGGCTTTCCGGGGAGCTGTTTTTT. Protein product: CASSLAMAGRLSGELFF.

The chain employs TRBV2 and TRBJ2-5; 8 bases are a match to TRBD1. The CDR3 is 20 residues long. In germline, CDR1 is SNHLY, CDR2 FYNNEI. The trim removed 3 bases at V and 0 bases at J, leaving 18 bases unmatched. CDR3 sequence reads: CASSDPKIGQGGGYQETQYF. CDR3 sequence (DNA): TGTGCCAGCAGTGACCCTAAAATTGGACAGGGTGGGGGGTACCAAGAGACCCAGTACTTC.

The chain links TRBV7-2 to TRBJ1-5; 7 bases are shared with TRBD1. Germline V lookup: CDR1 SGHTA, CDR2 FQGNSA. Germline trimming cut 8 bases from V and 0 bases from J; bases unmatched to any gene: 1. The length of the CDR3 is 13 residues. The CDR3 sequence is CASGQDSNQPQHF. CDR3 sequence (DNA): TGTGCCAGCGGACAGGATAGCAATCAGCCCCAGCATTTT.

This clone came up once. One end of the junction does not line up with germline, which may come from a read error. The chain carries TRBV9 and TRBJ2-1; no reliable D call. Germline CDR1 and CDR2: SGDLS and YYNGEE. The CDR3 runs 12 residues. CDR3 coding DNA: TGTGCCGGCAGCGTAGCATCGGATGAGCAGTTCTTC. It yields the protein CAGSVASDEQFF.

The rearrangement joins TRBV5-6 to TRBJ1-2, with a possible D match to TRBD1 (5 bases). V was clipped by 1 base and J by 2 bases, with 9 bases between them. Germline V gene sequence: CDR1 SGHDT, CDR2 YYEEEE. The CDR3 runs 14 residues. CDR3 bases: TGTGCCAGCAGCTTGTTGGGGCAGAACTATGGCTACACCTTC. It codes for CASSLLGQNYGYTF.

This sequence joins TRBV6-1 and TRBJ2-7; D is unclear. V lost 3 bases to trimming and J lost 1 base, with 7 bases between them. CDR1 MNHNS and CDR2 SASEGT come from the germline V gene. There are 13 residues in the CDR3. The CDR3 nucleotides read TGTGCCAGCAGTGAGTCCGTTTCCTACGAGCAGTACTTC. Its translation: CASSESVSYEQYF.

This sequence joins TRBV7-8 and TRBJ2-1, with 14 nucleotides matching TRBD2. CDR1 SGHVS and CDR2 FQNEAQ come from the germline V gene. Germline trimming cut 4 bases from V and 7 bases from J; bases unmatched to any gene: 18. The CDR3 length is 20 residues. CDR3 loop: CASSSLDRPLGTSGSNEQFF. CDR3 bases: TGTGCCAGCAGCTCCCTGGACAGGCCGCTAGGGACTAGCGGGAGTAATGAGCAGTTCTTC.

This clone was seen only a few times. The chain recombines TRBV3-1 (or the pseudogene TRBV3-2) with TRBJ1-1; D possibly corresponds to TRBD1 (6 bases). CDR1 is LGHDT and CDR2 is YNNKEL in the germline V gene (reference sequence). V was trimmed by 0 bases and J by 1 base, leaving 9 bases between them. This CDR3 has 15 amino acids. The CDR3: CASSQDRGTNTEAFF. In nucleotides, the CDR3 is TGTGCCAGCAGCCAAGACAGGGGTACGAACACTGAAGCTTTCTTT.

CDR3 bases: TGTGCCAGCAGCTTAATAGCGGGAGCCTTCTACAATGAGCAGTTCTTC. Translation gives CASSLIAGAFYNEQFF. The chain recombines TRBV14 with TRBJ2-1; 9 nucleotides match TRBD2. The V gene end was trimmed by 5 bases and the J gene end by 3 bases; junction bases not matched to a gene: 8. Germline lookup yields CDR1 SGHDN and CDR2 FVKESK. The CDR3 is 16 amino acids.

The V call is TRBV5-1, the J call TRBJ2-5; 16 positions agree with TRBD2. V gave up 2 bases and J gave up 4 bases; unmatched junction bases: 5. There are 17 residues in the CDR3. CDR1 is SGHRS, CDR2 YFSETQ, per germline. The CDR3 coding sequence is TGCGCCAGCAGCTTCGGGACTAGCGGGAGGGCTGTAGAGACCCAGTACTTC. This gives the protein CASSFGTSGRAVETQYF.

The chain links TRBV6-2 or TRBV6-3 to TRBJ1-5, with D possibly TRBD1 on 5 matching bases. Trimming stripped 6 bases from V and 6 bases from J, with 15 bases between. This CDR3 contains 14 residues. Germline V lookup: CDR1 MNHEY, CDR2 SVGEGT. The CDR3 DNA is TGTGCCAGCAGCCCAGGGTTTGAGGGTCAGCCCCAGCATTTT. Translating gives CASSPGFEGQPQHF.

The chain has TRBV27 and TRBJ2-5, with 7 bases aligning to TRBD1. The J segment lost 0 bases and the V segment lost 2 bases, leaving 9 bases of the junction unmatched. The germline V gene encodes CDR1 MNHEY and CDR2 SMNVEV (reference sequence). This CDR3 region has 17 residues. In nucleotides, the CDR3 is TGTGCCAGCAGTTTACAGGCACAGGGGTCCTACCAAGAGACCCAGTACTTC. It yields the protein CASSLQAQGSYQETQYF.

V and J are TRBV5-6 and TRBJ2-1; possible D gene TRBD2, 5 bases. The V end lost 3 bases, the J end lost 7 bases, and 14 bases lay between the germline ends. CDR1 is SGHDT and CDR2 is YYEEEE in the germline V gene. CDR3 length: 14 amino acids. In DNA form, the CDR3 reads TGTGCCAGCAGCTCGGGTAGCGTAATTAATGAGCAGTTCTTC. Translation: CASSSGSVINEQFF.

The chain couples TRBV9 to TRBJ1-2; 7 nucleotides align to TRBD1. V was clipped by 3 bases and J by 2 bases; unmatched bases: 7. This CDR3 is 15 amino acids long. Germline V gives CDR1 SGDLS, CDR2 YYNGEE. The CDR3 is CASSATQQGNYGYTF. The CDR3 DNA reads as TGTGCCAGCAGCGCAACACAACAGGGGAACTATGGCTACACCTTC.